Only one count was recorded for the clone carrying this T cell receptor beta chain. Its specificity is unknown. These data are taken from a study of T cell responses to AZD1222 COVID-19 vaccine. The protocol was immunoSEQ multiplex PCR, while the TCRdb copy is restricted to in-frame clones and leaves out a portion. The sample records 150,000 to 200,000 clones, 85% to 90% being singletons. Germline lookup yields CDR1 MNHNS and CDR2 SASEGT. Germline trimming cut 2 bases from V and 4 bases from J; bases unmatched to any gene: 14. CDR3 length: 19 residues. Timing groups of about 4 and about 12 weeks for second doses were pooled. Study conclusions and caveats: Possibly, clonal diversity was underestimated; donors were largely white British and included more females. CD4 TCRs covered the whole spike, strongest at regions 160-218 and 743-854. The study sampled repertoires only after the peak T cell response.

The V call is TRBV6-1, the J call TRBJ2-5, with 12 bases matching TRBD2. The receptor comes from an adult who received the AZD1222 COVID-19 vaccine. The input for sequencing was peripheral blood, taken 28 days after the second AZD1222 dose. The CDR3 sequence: CASSEIANRLAGVPETQYF. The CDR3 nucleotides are TGTGCCAGCAGTGAAATCGCTAACCGACTAGCGGGGGTTCCAGAGACCCAGTACTTC.